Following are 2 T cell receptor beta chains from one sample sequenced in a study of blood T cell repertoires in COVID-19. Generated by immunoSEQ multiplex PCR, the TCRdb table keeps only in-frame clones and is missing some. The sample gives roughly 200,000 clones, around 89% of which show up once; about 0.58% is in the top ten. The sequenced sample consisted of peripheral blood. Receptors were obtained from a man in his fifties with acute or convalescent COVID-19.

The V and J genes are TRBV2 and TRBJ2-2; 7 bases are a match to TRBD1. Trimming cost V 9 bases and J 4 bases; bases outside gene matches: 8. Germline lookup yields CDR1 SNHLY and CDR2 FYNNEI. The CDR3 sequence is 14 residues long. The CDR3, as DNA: TGTGCCAGGTCGACAGGGCCCAGCACCGGGGAGCTGTTTTTT. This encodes CARSTGPSTGELFF.

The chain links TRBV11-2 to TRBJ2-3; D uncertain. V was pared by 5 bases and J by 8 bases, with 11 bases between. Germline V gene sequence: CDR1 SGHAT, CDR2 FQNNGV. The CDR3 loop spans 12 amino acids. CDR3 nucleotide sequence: TGTGCCAGCAGCCCACGGTACGGTACGCAGTATTTT. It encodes CASSPRYGTQYF.